The 19 T cell receptor beta chains given below trace back to one sample, sequenced in a study of blood T cells in healthy people across ages. Primers used in a second PCR of about 7 to 12 cycles were a sample-barcoded 5' primer and a J-beta primer mix. TCRdb re-called the 5' RACE reads with MiXCR, one entry per CDR3 protein. The repertoire holds about 670,000 distinct CDR3 sequences, approximately 40% seen once, with 25% to 30% in the top ten. Sequencing used blood. These receptor sequences come from an elderly man in good health.

The chain uses TRBV11-2 and TRBJ2-1; 10 bases line up with TRBD2. With 4 bases clipped from V and 4 bases from J, the junction kept 1 base outside the gene matches. The CDR3 is 14 amino acids. The germline V gene encodes CDR1 SGHAT and CDR2 FQNNGV. CDR3 residues: CASSSAGGYNEQFF. CDR3 nucleotide sequence: TGTGCCAGCAGCTCAGCGGGGGGGTACAATGAGCAGTTCTTC. Drawing the rest from reference TRBV11-2 and TRBJ2-1, the complete variable domain is EAGVAQSPRYKIIEKRQSVAFWCNPISGHATLYWYQQILGQGPKLLIQFQNNGVVDDSQLPKDRFSAERLKGVDSTLKIQPAKLEDSAVYLCASSSAGGYNEQFFGPGTRLTVL.

To note about this clonotype: With a much larger clone just one base away, this may be a read error. The V gene is TRBV4-3, the J gene TRBJ1-4; maybe TRBD1 (5 bases). With 0 bases removed from V and 4 bases from J, the gap between germline ends came to 12 bases. Germline V lookup: CDR1 LGHNA, CDR2 YSLEER. The CDR3 covers 16 residues. The CDR3 here is CASSQDRGIVNEKLFF. The CDR3 region has the DNA TGCGCCAGCAGCCAAGATCGGGGGATAGTTAATGAAAAACTGTTTTTT.

The rearrangement uses TRBV5-6 and TRBJ2-7; D possibly corresponds to TRBD2 (5 bases). V gave up 1 base and J gave up 2 bases, with 10 bases separating them. This CDR3 comprises 14 residues. The V gene's germline CDR1 is SGHDT and CDR2 YYEEEE. The CDR3 loop reads CASSLTGMPYEQYF. CDR3 nucleotide sequence: TGTGCCAGCAGCTTGACGGGGATGCCCTACGAGCAGTACTTC.

This clonotype was observed a handful of times. The rearrangement uses TRBV12-3 or TRBV12-4 and TRBJ1-6; D gene uncertain. V dropped 7 bases and J dropped 10 bases, with 11 bases sitting between them. The CDR3 loop spans 12 amino acids. CDR3: CASTRFSSPLHF. CDR3 sequence (DNA): TGTGCCAGCACAAGGTTTAGCTCACCCCTCCACTTT.

Ten or more counts support this clonotype. The chain carries TRBV7-2 and TRBJ2-3; no clear D. V dropped 0 bases and J dropped 0 bases, with 4 bases sitting between them. From germline, CDR1 is SGHTA and CDR2 FQGNSA. The CDR3 is 14 residues long. This CDR3 is CASSLAYSTDTQYF. The CDR3 DNA reads as TGTGCCAGCAGCTTAGCCTACAGCACAGATACGCAGTATTTT. Full variable domain (outside the CDR3, taken from reference TRBV7-2 and TRBJ2-3): GAGVSQSPSNKVTEKGKDVELRCDPISGHTALYWYRQSLGQGLEFLIYFQGNSAPDKSGLPSDRFSAERTGGSVSTLTIQRTQQEDSAVYLCASSLAYSTDTQYFGPGTRLTVL.

In DNA form, the CDR3 reads TGTGCCAGCAGTTACTCACGTGATGGGATAGGGTCCTACGAGCAGTACTTC. Translated, it gives CASSYSRDGIGSYEQYF. V usage is TRBV6-2 or TRBV6-3 and J usage is TRBJ2-7; no clear D. Per germline, CDR1 MNHEY and CDR2 SVGEGT. The CDR3 spans 17 residues. V lost 0 bases and J 1 base, leaving 16 bases between the germline ends.

This clonotype was detected a few times. V and J are TRBV7-9 and TRBJ2-7, with 9 positions matching TRBD1. Per the germline V gene, CDR1 is SEHNR and CDR2 is FQNEAQ (reference sequence). J was trimmed by 0 bases and V by 5 bases; bases with no gene match: 11. This CDR3 comprises 17 residues. CDR3 DNA: TGTGCCAGCAGCGCGTTACAGGGGGCTTTCCCCTCCTACGAGCAGTACTTC. It translates to CASSALQGAFPSYEQYF.

V usage is TRBV10-1 and J usage is TRBJ1-5; D is ambiguous. The CDR3 is 13 amino acids. The germline V gene encodes CDR1 WNHNN and CDR2 SYGVQD (reference sequence). V dropped 2 bases and J dropped 4 bases, with 6 bases sitting between them. CDR3: CASSEGQNQPQHF. CDR3 nucleotides: TGCGCCAGCAGTGAGGGGCAGAATCAGCCCCAGCATTTT.

This clonotype has just a few counts. CDR3 bases: TGTGCCAGCAAGGAGCGGGAGTCAGCCGATACGCAGTATTTT. Its translation is CASKERESADTQYF. The chain carries TRBV2 and TRBJ2-3; 8 bases agree with TRBD2. In germline, CDR1 is SNHLY, CDR2 FYNNEI. V lost 7 bases to trimming and J lost 6 bases; unmatched junction nucleotides: 9. This CDR3 is 14 amino acids long.

Worth noting for this clonotype: Relative to the germline gene, one junction end is altered; a read error may explain this. The J gene is TRBJ2-5, the V gene TRBV24-1; D is perhaps TRBD1 (6 bases). The DNA matches TRBJ2-1 better at its end, which makes the J call doubtful. Germline V CDR1 and CDR2: KGHDR, SFDVKD. The length of the CDR3 is 15 residues. The CDR3 region has the DNA TGTGCCACCGGTGATGCGACAGGAGCCCAAGAGACCCAGTTCTTC. Its protein product is CATGDATGAQETQFF.

The chain uses TRBV3-1 and TRBJ1-2; TRBD1 agrees at 7 bases. The V gene's germline CDR1 is LGHDT and CDR2 YNNKEL (reference sequence). This CDR3 is built from 11 residues. V lost 1 base and J lost 13; bases outside the gene matches: 3. The CDR3 nucleotides are TGTGCCAGCAGCCAAGGAGACAGGGTCACCTTC. It translates to CASSQGDRVTF.

This clonotype was counted a few times. The J gene is TRBJ2-7, the V gene TRBV10-3, with TRBD1 identical over 8 bases. This CDR3 has 14 residues. Germline values: CDR1 ENHRY, CDR2 SYGVKD. V gave up 9 bases and J gave up 4 bases; unmatched junction bases: 11. The CDR3 protein is CAISQGELVYEQYF. CDR3 in DNA: TGTGCCATTTCACAGGGGGAACTGGTGTACGAGCAGTACTTC.

The chain links TRBV12-3 or TRBV12-4 to TRBJ1-6, with a possible D match to TRBD1 (5 bases). This CDR3 is 14 amino acids long. Trimming left V 3 bases short and J 14 bases short, with 17 bases between. The CDR3 nucleotides read TGTGCCAGCAGTTTTGGGACCGGCGAAGGGTCCCTCCACTTT. Encoded protein: CASSFGTGEGSLHF.

This clonotype was counted a few times. The chain recombines TRBV7-6 with TRBJ2-3, with 8 bases matching TRBD1. The V and J ends lost 0 bases and 0 bases, in that order; junction bases with no gene match: 2. Germline V gives CDR1 SGHVS, CDR2 FNYEAQ. The CDR3 contains 16 residues. The CDR3 DNA follows: TGTGCCAGCAGCTTAGCTCAGGGGGCTAGCACAGATACGCAGTATTTT. Encoded protein: CASSLAQGASTDTQYF.

The chain uses TRBV29-1 and TRBJ1-2, with TRBD1 matching 7 bases. Germline V gives CDR1 SQVTM, CDR2 ANQGSEA. The CDR3 has 12 residues. V gave up 4 bases and J gave up 2 bases; unmatched junction bases: 1. CDR3 amino acids: CSVVQGNYGYTF. The CDR3 nucleotides read TGCAGCGTTGTACAGGGGAACTATGGCTACACCTTC. The full variable domain, rest sourced from reference TRBV29-1 and TRBJ1-2, is SAVISQKPSRDICQRGTSLTIQCQVDSQVTMMFWYRQQPGQSLTLIATANQGSEATYESGFVIDKFPISRPNLTFSTLTVSNMSPEDSSIYLCSVVQGNYGYTFGSGTRLTVV.

The V gene is TRBV5-1, the J gene TRBJ2-1, with D perhaps TRBD2 (7 bases). V was trimmed by 4 bases and J by 12 bases, leaving 11 bases between them. Germline V CDR1 and CDR2: SGHRS, YFSETQ. The CDR3 extends over 11 amino acids. Here the CDR3 DNA reads TGCGCCAGCAGCCCGGGGGGCCCGCAGTTCTTC. This sequence encodes CASSPGGPQFF.

As for this clonotype: A read error may account for a junction end that differs from germline. The rearrangement links TRBV5-1 to TRBJ2-5, with 9 bases fitting TRBD1. The CDR3 loop spans 13 amino acids. CDR1 SGHRS and CDR2 YFSETQ come from the germline V gene. The CDR3 nucleotides read TGCGCCTGCAGCTGGACAGGGGCAGAGACCCAGTACTTC. This sequence encodes CACSWTGAETQYF.

This rearrangement joins TRBV5-1 to TRBJ1-1; no clear D gene. V lost 1 base, J lost 1 base, and 11 bases lay in between. Germline CDR1 SGHRS, CDR2 YFSETQ. This CDR3 has 15 amino acids. The CDR3 loop is CASSLWRQPNTEAFF. The CDR3 nucleotides are TGCGCCAGCAGCTTGTGGAGGCAGCCGAACACTGAAGCTTTCTTT.

The chain is built from TRBV18 and TRBJ2-5; 13 nucleotides line up with TRBD2. V lost 5 bases, J lost 1 base, and 4 bases stayed unmatched. This CDR3 contains 16 residues. Germline-derived CDR1 and CDR2 are KGHSH and LQKENI. CDR3 sequence (DNA): TGTGCCAGCTCAACAGGACTAGCGGGGGCCCAAGAGACCCAGTACTTC. Translation gives CASSTGLAGAQETQYF.